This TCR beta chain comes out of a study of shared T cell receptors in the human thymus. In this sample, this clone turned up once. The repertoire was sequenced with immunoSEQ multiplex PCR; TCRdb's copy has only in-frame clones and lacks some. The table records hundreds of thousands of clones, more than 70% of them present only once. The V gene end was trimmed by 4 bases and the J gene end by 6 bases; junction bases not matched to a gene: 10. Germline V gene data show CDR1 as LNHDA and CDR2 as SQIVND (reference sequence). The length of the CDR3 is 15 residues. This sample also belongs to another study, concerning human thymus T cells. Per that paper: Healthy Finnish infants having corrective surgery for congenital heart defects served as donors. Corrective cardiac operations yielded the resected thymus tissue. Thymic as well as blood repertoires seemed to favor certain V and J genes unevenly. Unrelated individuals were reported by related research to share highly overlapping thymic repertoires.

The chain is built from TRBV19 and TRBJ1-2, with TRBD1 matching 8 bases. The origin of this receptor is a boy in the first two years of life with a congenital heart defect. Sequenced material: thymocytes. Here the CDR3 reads CASSNPQDRDHGYTF. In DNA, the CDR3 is TGTGCCAGTAGTAACCCTCAGGACAGGGACCATGGCTACACCTTC.